Listed here are 18 T cell receptor beta chains from one sample, sequenced in a study of shared clonotypes between healthy human individuals. Repertoires were generated with immunoSEQ multiplex PCR, while TCRdb's copy carries only in-frame clones and drops some. Altogether roughly 2,500,000 clones are present, roughly 93% being singletons, with the ten largest covering approximately 0.36%. The sequencing sample was made of naive CD4+ T cells from PBMCs. Regarding subset: CD45RA+ positively selected. The receptors were sampled from a man younger than 35 in good health. Some clones in this sample may be carry-over from other donors' samples.

J is TRBJ1-5 and V is TRBV5-8; no clear D. V was clipped by 6 bases and J by 0 bases, with 16 bases between them. The CDR3 totals 16 residues. Germline assignment: CDR1 SGHTS and CDR2 YDEGEE. In DNA, the CDR3 is TGTGCCAGCAACCTGGCGTCGGTCTATAGCAATCAGCCCCAGCATTTT. Protein: CASNLASVYSNQPQHF.

The chain carries TRBV5-4 and TRBJ1-2; perhaps TRBD1 as D (6 bases). Germline V gene lookup returns CDR1 SGHNT and CDR2 YYREEE (reference sequence). The CDR3 has 13 amino acids. The V and J ends lost 0 bases and 13 bases respectively, with 16 bases between them. The CDR3 spells CASSLDRDRACTF. The CDR3 DNA is TGTGCCAGCAGCTTGGACAGGGATCGGGCGTGCACCTTC. Full variable domain (missing parts from reference TRBV5-4 and TRBJ1-2): ETGVTQSPTHLIKTRGQQVTLRCSSQSGHNTVSWYQQALGQGPQFIFQYYREEENGRGNFPPRFSGLQFPNYSSELNVNALELDDSALYLCASSLDRDRACTFGSGTRLTVV.

This chain joins TRBV9 and TRBJ2-1, with TRBD2 identical over 10 bases. Trimming at V came to 4 bases and at J to 5 bases, leaving 6 bases not matched to a gene. Per the germline V gene, CDR1 is SGDLS and CDR2 is YYNGEE. The CDR3 has 15 residues. CDR3: CASSSTSGYHNEQFF. DNA for the CDR3: TGTGCCAGCAGCTCGACTAGCGGGTACCACAATGAGCAGTTCTTC.

This clone was seen only a few times. V gene TRBV7-2 combines with J gene TRBJ1-1; D is unclear. The V end lost 2 bases, the J end lost 7 bases, and 2 bases lay between the germline ends. The CDR3 covers 10 residues. CDR1 and CDR2 from the germline V gene are SGHTA and FQGNSA. This chain's CDR3 is CASSLLEAFF. The DNA of the CDR3 is TGTGCCAGCAGCTTACTTGAAGCTTTCTTT. Complete variable domain (other parts from reference TRBV7-2 and TRBJ1-1): GAGVSQSPSNKVTEKGKDVELRCDPISGHTALYWYRQSLGQGLEFLIYFQGNSAPDKSGLPSDRFSAERTGGSVSTLTIQRTQQEDSAVYLCASSLLEAFFGQGTRLTVV.

On this clone itself: Within the sample, other DNA sequences also encode this same CDR3. The chain combines TRBV6-6 with TRBJ1-1; D is undetermined. V dropped 0 bases and J dropped 0 bases, with 2 bases sitting between them. Germline V gene data show CDR1 as MNHNY and CDR2 as SVGAGI (reference sequence). This CDR3 has 13 amino acids. CDR3 protein: CASSYSLNTEAFF. The CDR3 nucleotides are TGTGCCAGCAGTTACTCCCTGAACACTGAAGCTTTCTTT.

This clone has a handful of counts. This chain connects TRBV6-4 to TRBJ1-1; D gene uncertain. There are 14 residues in the CDR3. Trimming left V 2 bases short and J 4 bases short, with 11 bases between. CDR1 is MRHNA and CDR2 is SNTAGT in the germline V gene. CDR3 protein: CASSDGRAGTEAFF. The DNA for the CDR3 is TGTGCCAGCAGTGACGGGAGGGCTGGCACTGAAGCTTTCTTT.

The rearrangement joins TRBV30 to TRBJ2-1, with a weak D call TRBD2 (5 bases). Germline V gives CDR1 GTSNPN, CDR2 SVGIG (reference sequence). This CDR3 contains 14 residues. V was cut by 5 bases and J by 4 bases, with 15 bases left in between. The CDR3 loop reads CAWAEGLPYNEQFF. The CDR3, as DNA: TGTGCCTGGGCCGAAGGACTTCCATACAATGAGCAGTTCTTC.

The CDR3 nucleotides are TGTGCCAGCAGCCCCCCCCGGGGGGGCGGGAACGAGCAGTACTTC. Residues: CASSPPRGGGNEQYF. V is TRBV5-4 and J is TRBJ2-7; 8 bases map to TRBD2. CDR1 and CDR2 from the germline V gene are SGHNT and YYREEE (reference sequence). J gave up 5 bases and V 4 bases, and 11 bases lay outside the gene matches. This CDR3 has 15 residues. The entire variable domain, with the rest obtained from reference TRBV5-4 and TRBJ2-7, is as follows: ETGVTQSPTHLIKTRGQQVTLRCSSQSGHNTVSWYQQALGQGPQFIFQYYREEENGRGNFPPRFSGLQFPNYSSELNVNALELDDSALYLCASSPPRGGGNEQYFGPGTRLTVT.

Worth noting for this clone: The same CDR3 also results from other DNA sequences found in this sample. The chain links TRBV7-6 to TRBJ2-2, with D unresolved. Deletions cut 2 bases from V and 1 base from J, with 5 bases between. The CDR3 is 14 residues long. CDR1 and CDR2 (germline): SGHVS, FNYEAQ. Here the CDR3 reads CASSLRGNTGELFF. The DNA for the CDR3 is TGTGCCAGCAGCTTAAGAGGGAACACCGGGGAGCTGTTTTTT.

This chain uses TRBV28 with TRBJ1-5; D ambiguous. CDR3 size: 15 residues. Trimming took 3 bases from V and 6 from J, leaving 15 bases between them. Germline V gives CDR1 MDHEN, CDR2 SYDVKM. CDR3: CASSFRDSYGQPQHF. Here the CDR3 DNA reads TGTGCCAGCAGTTTTCGTGACTCGTACGGTCAGCCCCAGCATTTT.

This clone was counted once. This chain connects TRBV5-1 to TRBJ2-7; 7 nucleotides agree with TRBD1. Germline values: CDR1 SGHRS, CDR2 YFSETQ. V trimming: 5 bases; J trimming: 2 bases; junction bases outside the gene matches: 13. The CDR3 covers 16 residues. This chain's CDR3 is CASSNSPTGVTYEQYF. The CDR3 bases are TGCGCCAGCAGTAATTCCCCTACAGGGGTAACCTACGAGCAGTACTTC.

This chain connects TRBV2 to TRBJ2-5; no firm D call. CDR1 and CDR2 (germline): SNHLY, FYNNEI. The CDR3 covers 14 residues. V shed 4 bases and J shed 5 bases, with 14 bases lying between them. The CDR3 nucleotides read TGTGCCAGCAGTGTGGGCACACCCTCGGAGACCCAGTACTTC. This sequence encodes CASSVGTPSETQYF.

Written as DNA, the CDR3 is TGTGCCAGCAGCACTCGGACTAGCGGGAGTCAAGGAGAGCTGTTTTTT. Translation: CASSTRTSGSQGELFF. This chain links TRBV9 with TRBJ2-2; 13 positions agree with TRBD2. The CDR3 totals 16 residues. The junction had 11 bases not matched to a gene; V was cut back by 4 bases and J by 11 bases. Germline CDR1 reads SGDLS; CDR2 reads YYNGEE.

The genes are TRBV5-1 and TRBJ2-2; D might be TRBD1 or TRBD2, each matching 6 bases. V dropped 4 bases and J dropped 5 bases, with 21 bases sitting between them. Germline V CDR1 and CDR2: SGHRS, YFSETQ. This CDR3 has 17 residues. This CDR3 reads CASSPTGFGAGTGELFF. As DNA, the CDR3 is TGCGCCAGCAGCCCAACAGGGTTCGGAGCGGGTACCGGGGAGCTGTTTTTT.

The gene calls are TRBV25-1 and TRBJ2-3; D is possibly TRBD2 (5 bases). This CDR3 contains 12 residues. Between the trimmed V and J ends, which lost 6 bases and 2 bases, there was a span of 6 bases. CDR1 and CDR2 from the germline V gene are MGHDK and SYGVNS. DNA for the CDR3: TGTGCCAGCAGAGACTACACAGATACGCAGTATTTT. Its protein product is CASRDYTDTQYF.

The gene calls are TRBV18 and TRBJ1-2; 9 nucleotides align to TRBD1. Germline values: CDR1 KGHSH, CDR2 LQKENI. CDR3 length: 16 amino acids. V was clipped by 4 bases and J by 7 bases; unmatched bases: 13. The CDR3 sequence is CASSLLTGTGMSGYTF. As DNA, the CDR3 is TGTGCCAGCTCACTACTAACCGGGACAGGGATGAGTGGCTACACCTTC.

This clone was found once. This rearrangement joins TRBV18 to TRBJ2-3; D might be TRBD2 (5 bases). V lost 0 bases and J lost 0, with 7 bases in between. The CDR3 extends over 15 amino acids. Germline V gene data show CDR1 as KGHSH and CDR2 as LQKENI. The CDR3 DNA reads as TGTGCCAGCTCACCACCGAGGGTGAGCACAGATACGCAGTATTTT. Protein product: CASSPPRVSTDTQYF.

The V and J genes are TRBV28 and TRBJ1-2, with a weak D call TRBD1 (5 bases). Germline CDR1 is MDHEN and CDR2 is SYDVKM. Trimming took off 8 bases at V and 8 bases at J, with 15 bases between the two ends. CDR3 length: 12 amino acids. CDR3 nucleotides: TGTGCCAGCTCCTCGCAGGGTAAGGGCTACACCTTC. It yields the protein CASSSQGKGYTF.